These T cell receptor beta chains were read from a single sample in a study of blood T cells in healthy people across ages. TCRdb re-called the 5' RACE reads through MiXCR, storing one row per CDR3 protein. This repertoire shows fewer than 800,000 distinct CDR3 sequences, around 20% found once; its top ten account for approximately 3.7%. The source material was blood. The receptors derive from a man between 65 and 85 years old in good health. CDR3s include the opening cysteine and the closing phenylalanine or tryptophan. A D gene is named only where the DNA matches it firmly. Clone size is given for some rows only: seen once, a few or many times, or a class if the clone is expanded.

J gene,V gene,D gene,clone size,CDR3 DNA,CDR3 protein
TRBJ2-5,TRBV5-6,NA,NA,TGTGCCAGCAGCTTGAGCCAGGGGAATTCGTTAGAGACCCAGTACTTC,CASSLSQGNSLETQYF
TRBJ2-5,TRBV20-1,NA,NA,TGCAGTGCTCCTCGACAGGGGAGGGGGTACCAAGAGACCCAGTACTTC,CSAPRQGRGYQETQYF
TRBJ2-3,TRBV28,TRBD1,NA,TGTGCCAGCAGTGTAAGACAGGGGTCAAATACGCAGTATTTT,CASSVRQGSNTQYF
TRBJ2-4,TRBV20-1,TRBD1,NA,TGCAGTGCTAGAGATCTCAGAGGGGGCGAAAACATTCAGTACTTC,CSARDLRGGENIQYF
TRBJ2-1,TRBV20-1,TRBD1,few,TGCAGTGCCACAAACAGGGGGAGCTCCTACAATGAGCAGTTCTTC,CSATNRGSSYNEQFF
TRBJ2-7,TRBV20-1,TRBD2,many,TGCAGTGCTAGAGACCTACTAGCGGGAGGCTCCTACGAGCAGTACTTC,CSARDLLAGGSYEQYF
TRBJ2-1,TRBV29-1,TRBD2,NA,TGCAGCGTAAGACTAGCGGGAGCTTACAATGAGCAGTTCTTC,CSVRLAGAYNEQFF
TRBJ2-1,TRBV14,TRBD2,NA,TGTGCCAGCAGCCCCTTTAGCGGGAGGTGGTTCTTC,CASSPFSGRWFF
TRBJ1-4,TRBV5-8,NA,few,TGTGCCAGCAGCTTGGTAGTCCAAACTAATGAAAAACTGTTTTTT,CASSLVVQTNEKLFF
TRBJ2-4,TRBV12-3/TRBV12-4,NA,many,TGTGCCAGCAGTGCCTTGGGGATCACCCGAGACATTCAGTACTTC,CASSALGITRDIQYF
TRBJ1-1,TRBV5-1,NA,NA,TGCGCCAGCAGCTTTGGGGCGCGGAACACTGAAGCTTTCTTT,CASSFGARNTEAFF
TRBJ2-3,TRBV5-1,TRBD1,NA,TGCGCCAGCACAGACAGGGGCGTCACAGATACGCAGTATTTT,CASTDRGVTDTQYF
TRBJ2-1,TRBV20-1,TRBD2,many,TGCAGTGCCCCCCAGATAGCGGGAGCTAATGAGCAGTTCTTC,CSAPQIAGANEQFF
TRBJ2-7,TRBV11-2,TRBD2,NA,TGTGCCAGCAGCTTAGATTTACTAGCGTTTAGCTCCTACGAGCAGTACTTC,CASSLDLLAFSSYEQYF
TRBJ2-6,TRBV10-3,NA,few,TGTGCCATCTCTGGGGCCAACGTCCTGACTTTC,CAISGANVLTF
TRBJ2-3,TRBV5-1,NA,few,TGCGCCAGCAGCTTGGGATCGGGGGTTAACGCAGATACGCAGTATTTT,CASSLGSGVNADTQYF
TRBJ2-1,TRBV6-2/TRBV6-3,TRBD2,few,TGTGCCAGCAGTTACCCTGGACTAGCGGGAATATCTGGCTCCTACAATGAGCAGTTCTTC,CASSYPGLAGISGSYNEQFF
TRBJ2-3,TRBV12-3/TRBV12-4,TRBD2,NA,TGTGCCAGCAGTTTAGCGGTCGGGACGGGAGGGCCCGATACGCAGTATTTT,CASSLAVGTGGPDTQYF
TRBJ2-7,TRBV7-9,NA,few,TGTGCCAGCAGCAACGGACTCCAGAGCTCCTACGAGCAGTACTTC,CASSNGLQSSYEQYF
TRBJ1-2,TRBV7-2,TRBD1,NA,TGTGCCAGCAGCTCCCGGACAGGGGGAGGTGGCTACACCTTC,CASSSRTGGGGYTF
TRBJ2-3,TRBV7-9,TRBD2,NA,TGTGCCAGCAGCTTAGAGGGGACTATGACAGATACGCAGTATTTT,CASSLEGTMTDTQYF
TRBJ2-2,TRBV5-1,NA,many,TGCGCCAGCAGCTTGCAGGATCAGACCGGGGAGCTGTTTTTT,CASSLQDQTGELFF
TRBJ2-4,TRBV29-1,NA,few,TGCAGCGTCGGGTGGATGGTGCACCCTGAGGCCAAAAACATTCAGTACTTC,CSVGWMVHPEAKNIQYF
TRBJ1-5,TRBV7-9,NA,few,TGTGCCAGCAGCTTGGGCGAGGGGTCTCAGCCCCAGCATTTT,CASSLGEGSQPQHF
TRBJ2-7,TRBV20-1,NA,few,TGCAGTGCTACCCGACAGGAGGCCTACGAGCAGTACTTC,CSATRQEAYEQYF
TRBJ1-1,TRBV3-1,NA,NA,TGTGCCAGCAGCCAAGAGTTAGGTCGATCTGAAGCTTTCTTT,CASSQELGRSEAFF
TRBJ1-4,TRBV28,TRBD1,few,TGTGCCAGCAGTGTGCCGTTAGCAGGGGGCACTAATGAAAAACTGTTTTTT,CASSVPLAGGTNEKLFF